This T cell receptor (beta chain) was documented in a study of cytomegalovirus exposure and HLA in healthy donors. Overall study results and limits: The majority of CMV-associated TCR beta chains were reported as apparently HLA-restricted in a later analysis. In an earlier analysis, about 87% or about 30%: the productive usage of most TCR beta V segments.

This clone was detected only a few times. Its antigen remains unidentified. V dropped 5 bases and J dropped 3 bases, with 5 bases sitting between them. CDR3 length: 11 amino acids. CDR1 and CDR2 (germline): MGHDK, SYGVNS. PCR primers comprised 60 Vbeta and 13 Jbeta primers. Clones were read by immunoSEQ multiplex PCR, and TCRdb kept only the in-frame ones, dropping some. The table lists some 120,000 clones, 80% of them singletons. The sequence was obtained from a man in his forties in good health and CMV-seronegative. V is TRBV25-1 and J is TRBJ2-7; D is uncertain. The sample was PBMCs. As DNA, the CDR3 is TGTGCCAGCAGTTCCAACTACGAGCAGTACTTC. It encodes CASSSNYEQYF.